This is a list of T cell receptor beta chains from one sample in a study of molecular identifiers for immune sequencing clone quantification. TCRdb re-called the PCR reads with MiXCR, one entry per CDR3 protein. Of about 510,000 distinct CDR3 sequences detected, about 25% appear once; the ten largest clones hold around 0.76%. Source material: naive CD8+ T cells from blood, with Jurkat cell RNA spiked in. Receptors originate from a human donor in good health. Some libraries in this study had Jurkat cell RNA spiked in. Each CDR3 is given with its conserved first and last residue. Fields, in order: clone size, V gene, J gene, D gene, CDR3 protein, CDR3 DNA. D genes are given only for firm matches. Some rows mark clone size as missing; the rest say once, few, many or name a class of expanded clone.

abundance: many
v_gene: TRBV12-3/TRBV12-4
j_gene: TRBJ2-7
d_gene: NA
CDR3aa: CASSFGRIYEQYF
CDR3nt: TGTGCCAGCAGTTTTGGGAGGATATACGAGCAGTACTTC

abundance: few
v_gene: TRBV4-3
j_gene: TRBJ2-7
d_gene: TRBD1
CDR3aa: CASSPDASRTGIDYEQYF
CDR3nt: TGCGCCAGCAGCCCGGATGCATCCCGGACAGGGATCGATTACGAGCAGTACTTC

abundance: few
v_gene: TRBV27
j_gene: TRBJ1-4
d_gene: NA
CDR3aa: CASSFGTNEKLFF
CDR3nt: TGTGCCAGCAGTTTTGGAACTAATGAAAAACTGTTTTTT

abundance: many
v_gene: TRBV12-5
j_gene: TRBJ1-5
d_gene: NA
CDR3aa: CASGFLAGLPQHF
CDR3nt: TGTGCTAGTGGTTTTTTAGCAGGTCTGCCCCAGCATTTT

abundance: many
v_gene: TRBV3-1
j_gene: TRBJ2-3
d_gene: NA
CDR3aa: CASKAENTDTQYF
CDR3nt: TGTGCCAGCAAGGCGGAAAACACAGATACGCAGTATTTT

abundance: NA
v_gene: TRBV12-3/TRBV12-4
j_gene: TRBJ2-1
d_gene: NA
CDR3aa: CASSPQGGEQFF
CDR3nt: TGTGCCAGCAGTCCACAGGGCGGGGAGCAGTTCTTC

abundance: NA
v_gene: TRBV19
j_gene: TRBJ2-1
d_gene: NA
CDR3aa: CASSGELTYNEQFF
CDR3nt: TGTGCCAGTAGTGGCGAACTGACCTACAATGAGCAGTTCTTC

abundance: NA
v_gene: TRBV12-3/TRBV12-4
j_gene: TRBJ1-2
d_gene: NA
CDR3aa: CASSPLGSFGYTF
CDR3nt: TGTGCCAGCAGCCCTTTGGGGTCCTTTGGCTACACCTTC

abundance: few
v_gene: TRBV5-1
j_gene: TRBJ2-3
d_gene: NA
CDR3aa: CASQGSTDTQYF
CDR3nt: TGCGCCAGCCAGGGGAGCACAGATACGCAGTATTTT

abundance: many
v_gene: TRBV7-9
j_gene: TRBJ2-7
d_gene: NA
CDR3aa: CASSPGAYEQYF
CDR3nt: TGTGCCAGCAGCCCGGGAGCCTACGAGCAGTACTTC

abundance: many
v_gene: TRBV16
j_gene: TRBJ1-5
d_gene: NA
CDR3aa: CASTQDVAGNQPQHF
CDR3nt: TGTGCCAGCACCCAGGACGTGGCGGGGAATCAGCCCCAGCATTTT

abundance: few
v_gene: TRBV7-2
j_gene: TRBJ2-1
d_gene: NA
CDR3aa: CASTYYNEQFF
CDR3nt: TGTGCCAGCACGTACTACAATGAGCAGTTCTTC

abundance: few
v_gene: TRBV7-3
j_gene: TRBJ2-1
d_gene: NA
CDR3aa: CASSSSGADEQFF
CDR3nt: TGTGCCAGCAGCTCTTCGGGAGCTGATGAGCAGTTCTTC

abundance: few
v_gene: TRBV9
j_gene: TRBJ2-2
d_gene: TRBD2
CDR3aa: CASREAGSGGELFF
CDR3nt: TGTGCCAGCAGGGAAGCGGGGTCTGGCGGGGAGCTGTTTTTT

abundance: NA
v_gene: TRBV6-2/TRBV6-3
j_gene: TRBJ2-7
d_gene: TRBD2
CDR3aa: CASLAGLAGYEQYF
CDR3nt: TGTGCCAGCCTCGCGGGACTAGCGGGGTACGAGCAGTACTTC

abundance: NA
v_gene: TRBV2
j_gene: TRBJ2-7
d_gene: NA
CDR3aa: CASSDGNRDYEQYF
CDR3nt: TGTGCCAGCAGTGATGGTAACAGGGACTACGAGCAGTACTTC

abundance: NA
v_gene: TRBV30
j_gene: TRBJ2-7
d_gene: TRBD2
CDR3aa: CAWSAASGGYEQYF
CDR3nt: TGTGCCTGGAGTGCCGCTAGCGGGGGCTACGAGCAGTACTTC

abundance: few
v_gene: TRBV19
j_gene: TRBJ2-2
d_gene: NA
CDR3aa: CASSIAHLTGELFF
CDR3nt: TGTGCCAGTAGTATAGCACACCTGACCGGGGAGCTGTTTTTT

abundance: NA
v_gene: TRBV10-2
j_gene: TRBJ1-1
d_gene: NA
CDR3aa: CASSVDNRNTEAFF
CDR3nt: TGCGCCAGCAGCGTTGACAACAGAAACACTGAAGCTTTCTTT

abundance: many
v_gene: TRBV5-1
j_gene: TRBJ1-1
d_gene: NA
CDR3aa: CASSLAAGEVEAFF
CDR3nt: TGCGCCAGCAGCTTGGCGGCAGGGGAAGTTGAAGCTTTCTTT

abundance: few
v_gene: TRBV13
j_gene: TRBJ1-5
d_gene: TRBD1
CDR3aa: CASSLTGEEGQPQHF
CDR3nt: TGTGCCAGCAGCTTGACAGGGGAGGAGGGTCAGCCCCAGCATTTT

abundance: few
v_gene: TRBV6-5
j_gene: TRBJ2-2
d_gene: NA
CDR3aa: CASSYSSPPRTGELFF
CDR3nt: TGTGCCAGCAGTTACTCGTCCCCTCCCCGCACCGGGGAGCTGTTTTTT

abundance: many
v_gene: TRBV4-1
j_gene: TRBJ2-7
d_gene: NA
CDR3aa: CASSPRDTGAYEQYF
CDR3nt: TGCGCCAGCAGCCCCCGTGACACGGGAGCCTACGAGCAGTACTTC

abundance: NA
v_gene: TRBV27
j_gene: TRBJ2-7
d_gene: NA
CDR3aa: CASSLGGAYPYEQYF
CDR3nt: TGTGCCAGCAGTTTGGGGGGCGCCTACCCCTACGAGCAGTACTTC

abundance: many
v_gene: TRBV10-3
j_gene: TRBJ2-5
d_gene: TRBD1
CDR3aa: CAISEDRDRQETQYF
CDR3nt: TGTGCCATCAGTGAAGACCGGGACAGACAAGAGACCCAGTACTTC

abundance: NA
v_gene: TRBV7-9
j_gene: TRBJ2-7
d_gene: NA
CDR3aa: CASSPRDSHSKQYF
CDR3nt: TGTGCCAGCAGCCCAAGGGACTCCCACTCCAAGCAGTACTTC

abundance: NA
v_gene: TRBV27
j_gene: TRBJ2-7
d_gene: NA
CDR3aa: CACCPAGSSYEQYF
CDR3nt: TGTGCCTGCTGTCCGGCGGGGAGCTCCTACGAGCAGTACTTC

abundance: few
v_gene: TRBV20-1
j_gene: TRBJ1-4
d_gene: NA
CDR3aa: CSARDKDSWEKLFF
CDR3nt: TGCAGTGCTAGAGATAAGGACAGTTGGGAAAAACTGTTTTTT

abundance: NA
v_gene: TRBV27
j_gene: TRBJ1-6
d_gene: NA
CDR3aa: CASSPYQGTPLHF
CDR3nt: TGTGCCAGCAGTCCATACCAAGGAACACCCCTCCACTTT

abundance: many
v_gene: TRBV7-6
j_gene: TRBJ2-3
d_gene: TRBD1
CDR3aa: CASSLPKGQGDSTDTQYF
CDR3nt: TGTGCCAGCAGCCTACCAAAGGGACAGGGTGATAGCACAGATACGCAGTATTTT

abundance: many
v_gene: TRBV5-1
j_gene: TRBJ2-3
d_gene: TRBD1
CDR3aa: CASSQTGGHGDTQYF
CDR3nt: TGCGCCAGCAGTCAGACAGGGGGCCACGGGGATACGCAGTATTTT

abundance: few
v_gene: TRBV27
j_gene: TRBJ1-5
d_gene: TRBD1
CDR3aa: CASSLDRGIQPQHF
CDR3nt: TGTGCCAGCAGTTTGGACAGGGGGATTCAGCCCCAGCATTTT

abundance: NA
v_gene: TRBV27
j_gene: TRBJ1-1
d_gene: NA
CDR3aa: CASSITVMNTEAFF
CDR3nt: TGTGCCAGCAGTATTACAGTCATGAACACTGAAGCTTTCTTT

abundance: few
v_gene: TRBV7-2
j_gene: TRBJ2-1
d_gene: NA
CDR3aa: CARSDGTIPYNEQFF
CDR3nt: TGTGCCCGCAGCGACGGGACAATACCCTACAATGAGCAGTTCTTC

abundance: few
v_gene: TRBV7-9
j_gene: TRBJ2-7
d_gene: NA
CDR3aa: CASSLGAWSEQYF
CDR3nt: TGTGCCAGCAGCTTAGGAGCCTGGAGCGAGCAGTACTTC

abundance: NA
v_gene: TRBV12-3/TRBV12-4
j_gene: TRBJ2-2
d_gene: TRBD1
CDR3aa: CASSQGTVRLFF
CDR3nt: TGTGCCAGCAGTCAAGGGACAGTGAGGCTGTTTTTT

abundance: NA
v_gene: TRBV12-3/TRBV12-4
j_gene: TRBJ2-7
d_gene: NA
CDR3aa: CASSLAGDYAYEQYF
CDR3nt: TGTGCCAGCAGTTTAGCCGGGGATTATGCCTACGAGCAGTACTTC

abundance: NA
v_gene: TRBV7-8
j_gene: TRBJ2-2
d_gene: NA
CDR3aa: CASSLAVRVNTGELFF
CDR3nt: TGTGCCAGCAGCTTAGCCGTCAGGGTGAACACCGGGGAGCTGTTTTTT